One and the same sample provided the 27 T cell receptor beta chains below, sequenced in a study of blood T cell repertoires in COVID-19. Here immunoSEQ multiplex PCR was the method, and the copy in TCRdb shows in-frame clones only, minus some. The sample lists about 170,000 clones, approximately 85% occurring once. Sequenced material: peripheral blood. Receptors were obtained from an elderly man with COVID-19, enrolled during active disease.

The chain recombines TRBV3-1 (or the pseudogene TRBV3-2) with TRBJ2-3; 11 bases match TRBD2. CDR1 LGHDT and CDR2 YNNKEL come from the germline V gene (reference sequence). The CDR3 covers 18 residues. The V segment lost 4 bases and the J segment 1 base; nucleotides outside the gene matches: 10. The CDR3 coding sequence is TGTGCCAGCAGCCGGACTAGCGGGTTTCCCGGCCGCACAGATACGCAGTATTTT. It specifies CASSRTSGFPGRTDTQYF.

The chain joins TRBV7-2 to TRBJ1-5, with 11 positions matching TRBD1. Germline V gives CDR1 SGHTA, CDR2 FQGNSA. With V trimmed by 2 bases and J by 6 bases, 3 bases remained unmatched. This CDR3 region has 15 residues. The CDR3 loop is CASSLSGQGGQPQHF. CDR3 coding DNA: TGTGCCAGCAGCTTATCGGGACAGGGGGGTCAGCCCCAGCATTTT.

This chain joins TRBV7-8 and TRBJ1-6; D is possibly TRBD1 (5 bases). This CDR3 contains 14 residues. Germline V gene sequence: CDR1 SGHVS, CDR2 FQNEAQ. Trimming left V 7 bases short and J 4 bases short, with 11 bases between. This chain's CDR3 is CASTSRQYNSPLHF. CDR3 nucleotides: TGTGCCAGCACCTCGCGACAGTATAATTCACCCCTCCACTTT.

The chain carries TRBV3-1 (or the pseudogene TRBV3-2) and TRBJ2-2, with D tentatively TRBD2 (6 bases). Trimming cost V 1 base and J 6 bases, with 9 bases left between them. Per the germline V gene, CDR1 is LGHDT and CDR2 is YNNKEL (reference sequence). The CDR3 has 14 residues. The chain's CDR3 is CASSQGEASGELFF. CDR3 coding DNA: TGTGCCAGCAGCCAAGGGGAGGCGTCCGGGGAGCTGTTTTTT.

The CDR3 loop is CASSVRDRGNEQFF. The CDR3 region has the DNA TGTGCCAGCAGTGTCCGGGACAGGGGTAATGAGCAGTTCTTC. This chain connects TRBV6-1 to TRBJ2-1; TRBD1 matches at 10 bases. Per the germline V gene, CDR1 is MNHNS and CDR2 is SASEGT. The CDR3 runs 14 residues. J gave up 7 bases and V 4 bases, and 4 bases lay outside the gene matches.

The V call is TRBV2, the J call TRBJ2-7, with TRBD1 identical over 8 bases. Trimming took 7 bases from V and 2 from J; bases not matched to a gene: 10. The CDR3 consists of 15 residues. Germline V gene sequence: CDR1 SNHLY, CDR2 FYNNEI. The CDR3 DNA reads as TGTGCCAGCATCCTAACAGGGGGTCAGACCTACGAGCAGTACTTC. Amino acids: CASILTGGQTYEQYF.

As DNA, the CDR3 is TGCGCCAGCAGCCCAGCGGGGGCGAGCACAGATACGCAGTATTTT. As protein: CASSPAGASTDTQYF. The V and J genes are TRBV5-1 and TRBJ2-3; TRBD2 matches 8 bases. J was trimmed by 0 bases and V by 4 bases; bases with no gene match: 4. Looked up from germline, CDR1 is SGHRS and CDR2 is YFSETQ. The CDR3 consists of 15 residues.

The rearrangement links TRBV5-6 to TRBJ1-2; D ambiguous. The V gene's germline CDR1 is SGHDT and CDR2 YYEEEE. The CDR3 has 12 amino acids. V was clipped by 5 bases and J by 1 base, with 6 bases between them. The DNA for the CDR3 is TGTGCCAGCAGTCCTCGTAACTATGGCTACACCTTC. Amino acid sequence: CASSPRNYGYTF.

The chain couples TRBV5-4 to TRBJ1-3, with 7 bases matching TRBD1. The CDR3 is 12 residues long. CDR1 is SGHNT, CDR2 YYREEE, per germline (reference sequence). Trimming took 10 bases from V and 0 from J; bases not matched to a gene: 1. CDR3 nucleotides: TGTGCCGCAGGGGGCTCTGGAAACACCATATATTTT. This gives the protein CAAGGSGNTIYF. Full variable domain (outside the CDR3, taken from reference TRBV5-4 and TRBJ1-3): ETGVTQSPTHLIKTRGQQVTLRCSSQSGHNTVSWYQQALGQGPQFIFQYYREEENGRGNFPPRFSGLQFPNYSSELNVNALELDDSALYLCAAGGSGNTIYFGEGSWLTVV.

The CDR3: CASSQLAGVNNEQFF. DNA of the CDR3: TGTGCCAGCAGCCAACTAGCGGGGGTCAACAATGAGCAGTTCTTC. The V and J genes are TRBV7-8 and TRBJ2-1, with 11 positions matching TRBD2. J was trimmed by 5 bases and V by 5 bases; bases with no gene match: 5. CDR1 is SGHVS, CDR2 FQNEAQ, per germline. CDR3 size: 15 residues. Full variable domain (rest looked up from reference TRBV7-8 and TRBJ2-1): GAGVSQSPRYKVAKRGQDVALRCDPISGHVSLFWYQQALGQGPEFLTYFQNEAQLDKSGLPSDRFFAERPEGSVSTLKIQRTQQEDSAVYLCASSQLAGVNNEQFFGPGTRLTVL.

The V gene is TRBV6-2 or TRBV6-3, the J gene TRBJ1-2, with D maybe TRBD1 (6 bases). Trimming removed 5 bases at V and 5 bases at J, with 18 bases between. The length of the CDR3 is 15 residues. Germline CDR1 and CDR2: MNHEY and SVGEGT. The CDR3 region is CASSDWTDQWYGYTF. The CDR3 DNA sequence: TGTGCCAGCAGTGACTGGACAGACCAATGGTATGGCTACACCTTC.

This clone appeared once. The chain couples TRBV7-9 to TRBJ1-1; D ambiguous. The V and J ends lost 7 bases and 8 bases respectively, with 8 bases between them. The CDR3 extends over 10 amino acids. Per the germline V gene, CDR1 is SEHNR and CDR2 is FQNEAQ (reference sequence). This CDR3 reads CASTRGEAFF. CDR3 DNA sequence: TGTGCCAGCACCCGCGGGGAAGCTTTCTTT.

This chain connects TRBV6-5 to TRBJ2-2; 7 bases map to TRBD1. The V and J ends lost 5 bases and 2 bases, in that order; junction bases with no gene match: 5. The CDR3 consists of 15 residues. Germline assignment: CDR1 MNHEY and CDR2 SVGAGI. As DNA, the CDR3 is TGTGCCAGCAGTCCGGGACAGCTAAACACCGGGGAGCTGTTTTTT. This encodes CASSPGQLNTGELFF.

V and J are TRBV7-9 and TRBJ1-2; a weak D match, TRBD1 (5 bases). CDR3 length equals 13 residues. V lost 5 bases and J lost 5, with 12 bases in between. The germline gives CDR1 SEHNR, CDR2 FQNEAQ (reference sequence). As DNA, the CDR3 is TGTGCCAGCAGCCCCGACAGATTTTATGGCTACACCTTC. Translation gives CASSPDRFYGYTF.

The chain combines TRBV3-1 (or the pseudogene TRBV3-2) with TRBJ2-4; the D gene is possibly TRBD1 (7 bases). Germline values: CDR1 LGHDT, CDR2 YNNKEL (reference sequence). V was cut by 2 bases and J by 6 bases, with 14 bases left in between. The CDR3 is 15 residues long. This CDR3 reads CASSQWGAGGNIQYF. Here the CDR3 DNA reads TGTGCCAGCAGCCAATGGGGGGCAGGGGGAAACATTCAGTACTTC.

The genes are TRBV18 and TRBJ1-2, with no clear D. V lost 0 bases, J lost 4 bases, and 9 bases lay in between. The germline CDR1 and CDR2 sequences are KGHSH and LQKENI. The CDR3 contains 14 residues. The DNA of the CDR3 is TGTGCCAGCTCACCACCCGGGGTAATCTATGGCTACACCTTC. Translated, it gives CASSPPGVIYGYTF. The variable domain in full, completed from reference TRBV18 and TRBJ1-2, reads NAGVMQNPRHLVRRRGQEARLRCSPMKGHSHVYWYRQLPEEGLKFMVYLQKENIIDESGMPKERFSAEFPKEGPSILRIQQVVRGDSAAYFCASSPPGVIYGYTFGSGTRLTVV.

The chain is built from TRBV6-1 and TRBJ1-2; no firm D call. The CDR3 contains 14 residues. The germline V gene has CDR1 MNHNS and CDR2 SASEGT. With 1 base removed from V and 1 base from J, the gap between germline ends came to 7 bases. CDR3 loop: CASSEVVGNYGYTF. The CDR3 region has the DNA TGTGCCAGCAGTGAAGTCGTCGGTAACTATGGCTACACCTTC.

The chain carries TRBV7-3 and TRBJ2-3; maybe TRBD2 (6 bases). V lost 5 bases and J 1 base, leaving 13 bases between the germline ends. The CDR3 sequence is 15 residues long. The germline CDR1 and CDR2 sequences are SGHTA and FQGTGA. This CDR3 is CASSRNGEGTDTQYF. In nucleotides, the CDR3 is TGTGCCAGCAGCCGGAATGGGGAGGGCACAGATACGCAGTATTTT.

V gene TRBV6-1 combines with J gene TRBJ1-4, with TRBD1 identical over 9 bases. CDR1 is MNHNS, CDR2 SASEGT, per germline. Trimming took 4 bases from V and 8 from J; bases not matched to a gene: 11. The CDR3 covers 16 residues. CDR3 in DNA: TGTGCCAGCAGTGCCCGTGAGGGGACAGGGCAGGAAAAACTGTTTTTT. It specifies CASSAREGTGQEKLFF.

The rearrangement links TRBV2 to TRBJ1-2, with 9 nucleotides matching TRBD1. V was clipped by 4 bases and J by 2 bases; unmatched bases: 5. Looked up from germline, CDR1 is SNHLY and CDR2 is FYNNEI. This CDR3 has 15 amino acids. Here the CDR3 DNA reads TGTGCCAGCAGTGCGGAACAGGGGGCCAACTATGGCTACACCTTC. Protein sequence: CASSAEQGANYGYTF.

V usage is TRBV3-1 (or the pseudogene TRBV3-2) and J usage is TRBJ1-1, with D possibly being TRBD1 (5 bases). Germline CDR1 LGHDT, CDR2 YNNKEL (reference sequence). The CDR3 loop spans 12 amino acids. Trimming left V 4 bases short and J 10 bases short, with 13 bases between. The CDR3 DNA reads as TGTGCCAGCAGCCCGGGTGGGGGGAGAGCTTTCTTT. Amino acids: CASSPGGGRAFF.

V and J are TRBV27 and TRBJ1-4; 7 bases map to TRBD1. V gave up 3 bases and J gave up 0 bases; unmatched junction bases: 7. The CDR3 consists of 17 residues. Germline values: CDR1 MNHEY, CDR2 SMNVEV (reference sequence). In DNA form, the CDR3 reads TGTGCCAGCAGTTTTTACAGGGGATTAACAACTAATGAAAAACTGTTTTTT. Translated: CASSFYRGLTTNEKLFF.

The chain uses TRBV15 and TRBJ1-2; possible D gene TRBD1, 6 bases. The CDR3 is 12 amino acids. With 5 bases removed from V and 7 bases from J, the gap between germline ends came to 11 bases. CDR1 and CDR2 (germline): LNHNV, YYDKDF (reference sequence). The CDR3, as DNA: TGTGCCACCAGCGCGGGGGCGTTTGGCTACACCTTC. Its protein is CATSAGAFGYTF. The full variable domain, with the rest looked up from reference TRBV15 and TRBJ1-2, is DAMVIQNPRYQVTQFGKPVTLSCSQTLNHNVMYWYQQKSSQAPKLLFHYYDKDFNNEADTPDNFQSRRPNTSFCFLDIRSPGLGDTAMYLCATSAGAFGYTFGSGTRLTVV.

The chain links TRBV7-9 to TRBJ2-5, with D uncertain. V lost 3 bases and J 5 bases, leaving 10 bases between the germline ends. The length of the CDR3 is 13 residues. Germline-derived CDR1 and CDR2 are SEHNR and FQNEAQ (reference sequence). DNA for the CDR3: TGTGCCAGCAGCTTCACACCGAAGGAGACCCAGTACTTC. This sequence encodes CASSFTPKETQYF.

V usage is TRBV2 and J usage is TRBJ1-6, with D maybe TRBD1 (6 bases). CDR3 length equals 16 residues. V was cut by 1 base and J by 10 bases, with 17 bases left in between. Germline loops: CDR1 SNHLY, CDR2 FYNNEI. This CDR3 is CASSEGGRGEGSPLHF. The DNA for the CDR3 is TGTGCCAGCAGTGAAGGGGGCAGGGGAGAGGGATCACCCCTCCACTTT.

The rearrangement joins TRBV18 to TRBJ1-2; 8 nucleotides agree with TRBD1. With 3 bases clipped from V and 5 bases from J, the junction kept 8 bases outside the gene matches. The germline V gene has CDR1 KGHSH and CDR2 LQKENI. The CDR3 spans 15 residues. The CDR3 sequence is CASSPARGRGYGYTF. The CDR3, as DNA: TGTGCCAGCTCACCGGCCAGGGGGCGTGGGTATGGCTACACCTTC. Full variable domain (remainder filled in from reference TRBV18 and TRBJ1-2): NAGVMQNPRHLVRRRGQEARLRCSPMKGHSHVYWYRQLPEEGLKFMVYLQKENIIDESGMPKERFSAEFPKEGPSILRIQQVVRGDSAAYFCASSPARGRGYGYTFGSGTRLTVV.

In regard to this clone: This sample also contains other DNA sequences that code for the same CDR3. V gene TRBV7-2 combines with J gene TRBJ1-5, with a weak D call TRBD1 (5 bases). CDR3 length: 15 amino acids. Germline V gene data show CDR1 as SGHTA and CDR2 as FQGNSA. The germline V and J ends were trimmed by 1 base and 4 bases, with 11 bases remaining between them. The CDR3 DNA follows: TGTGCCAGCAGCTTAGAGGGGAGGGGTAATCAGCCCCAGCATTTT. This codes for CASSLEGRGNQPQHF.